This T cell receptor (beta chain) was identified during a study of T cell repertoires in cytomegalovirus infection. Study summary: CMV infection together with matching HLA type was indicated by public TCR beta signatures.

TCRdb reprocessed the reads via MiXCR and lists one record per CDR3 protein. The table has 200,000 to 250,000 distinct CDR3 sequences, more than 9% seen once. The CDR3 length is 12 residues. Germline assignment: CDR1 MDHEN and CDR2 SYDVKM. V lost 8 bases, J lost 8 bases, and 12 bases lay in between. Whole-study results and caveats: Cumulative frequency of public TCR beta families picked out carriers of CMV plus the relevant HLA. There were HLA-C-restricted CMV-specific TCR beta clonotypes dominating the ex vivo response.

Notes on this clonotype: Antigen specificity is unknown.

This chain links TRBV28 with TRBJ2-2; D gene unclear. This receptor was taken from a human donor in good health (CMV status not recorded). Some clones in this sample may be carry-over from other donors' samples. Sequenced: PBMCs. CDR3 residues: CASVRAEGELFF. The CDR3 bases are TGTGCCAGCGTCCGGGCGGAGGGGGAGCTGTTTTTT.